This passage covers 27 T cell receptor beta chains from one sample sequenced in a study of shared clonotypes between healthy human individuals. Assay: immunoSEQ multiplex PCR; the TCRdb copy retains only in-frame clones and omits some. The sample has around 1.5 million clones; 98% are singletons. Specimen: naive CD4+ T cells sorted from blood. Sample subset: CD45RA+ positively selected. Receptors were obtained from a man aged 25 to 45 in good health.

The chain carries TRBV6-5 and TRBJ2-3, with TRBD1 matching over 7 bases. After removal of 7 bases from V and 6 bases from J, the junction contained 10 bases not matched to a gene. The CDR3 length is 14 residues. In germline, CDR1 is MNHEY, CDR2 SVGAGI. The DNA for the CDR3 is TGTGCCAGCACCATTTCAGGGGGATCCGATACGCAGTATTTT. This gives the protein CASTISGGSDTQYF.

The chain joins TRBV11-2 to TRBJ2-3; D might be TRBD1 (6 bases). V gave up 3 bases and J gave up 2 bases, with 9 bases separating them. The CDR3 consists of 14 residues. Germline-derived CDR1 and CDR2 are SGHAT and FQNNGV. The CDR3 region is CASSLRGYTDTQYF. CDR3 DNA: TGTGCCAGCAGCTTGAGGGGGTACACAGATACGCAGTATTTT.

V and J are TRBV2 and TRBJ1-5; a weak D match, TRBD1 (5 bases). V was clipped by 8 bases and J by 5 bases, with 13 bases between them. The CDR3 contains 13 residues. Germline V CDR1 and CDR2: SNHLY, FYNNEI. The CDR3 loop reads CASLRGEDQPQHF. The CDR3 region has the DNA TGTGCCAGCCTTAGAGGGGAGGATCAGCCCCAGCATTTT. The whole variable domain, filled in from reference TRBV2 and TRBJ1-5, reads EPEVTQTPSHQVTQMGQEVILRCVPISNHLYFYWYRQILGQKVEFLVSFYNNEISEKSEIFDDQFSVERPDGSNFTLKIRSTKLEDSAMYFCASLRGEDQPQHFGDGTRLSIL.

V and J are TRBV19 and TRBJ2-1; no clear D gene. The ends were cut back, 5 bases at V and 0 bases at J, with 17 bases in the middle. Germline V gene sequence: CDR1 LNHDA, CDR2 SQIVND (reference sequence). This CDR3 has 17 residues. The CDR3 nucleotides are TGTGCCAGTAGTGTATACAGACGGATCAGCTCCTACAATGAGCAGTTCTTC. Its translation is CASSVYRRISSYNEQFF.

The J gene is TRBJ2-1, the V gene TRBV5-1; D unclear. The CDR3 runs 17 residues. Trimming stripped 0 bases from V and 4 bases from J, with 17 bases between. CDR1 SGHRS and CDR2 YFSETQ come from the germline V gene. In DNA, the CDR3 is TGCGCCAGCAGCTTGGTATCGGGTGCCCCGGGTTACAATGAGCAGTTCTTC. It yields the protein CASSLVSGAPGYNEQFF.

The rearrangement links TRBV7-9 to TRBJ1-4, with D possibly being TRBD1 (6 bases). Germline V gene sequence: CDR1 SEHNR, CDR2 FQNEAQ (reference sequence). V was cut by 5 bases and J by 7 bases, with 8 bases left in between. This CDR3 region has 12 residues. CDR3 protein: CASSGGGEKLFF. In DNA, the CDR3 is TGTGCCAGCAGCGGAGGGGGTGAAAAACTGTTTTTT.

The rearrangement uses TRBV29-1 and TRBJ1-2; D possibly corresponds to TRBD1 (6 bases). Germline lookup yields CDR1 SQVTM and CDR2 ANQGSEA. The CDR3 consists of 12 residues. V lost 6 bases, J lost 4 bases, and 12 bases lay in between. This CDR3 reads CSVGRTVYGYTF. The CDR3 DNA is TGCAGCGTAGGACGGACAGTCTATGGCTACACCTTC.

The chain recombines TRBV4-2 with TRBJ2-1; 15 bases agree with TRBD2. The CDR3 is made up of 17 amino acids. The germline V gene has CDR1 LGHNA and CDR2 YNFKEQ. V lost 4 bases to trimming and J lost 6 bases; unmatched junction nucleotides: 7. The CDR3 DNA follows: TGTGCCAGCAGCCGTGGACTAGCGGGAGGGCCAGGCAATGAGCAGTTCTTC. As protein: CASSRGLAGGPGNEQFF.

This chain connects TRBV19 to TRBJ2-5; the match to TRBD2 covers 11 bases. Germline trimming cut 2 bases from V and 4 bases from J; bases unmatched to any gene: 3. Germline CDR1 and CDR2: LNHDA and SQIVND (reference sequence). The CDR3 sequence is 15 residues long. CDR3 nucleotide sequence: TGTGCCAGTAGTATACTAGCGGGAGGAAGAGAGACCCAGTACTTC. Translation gives CASSILAGGRETQYF. The variable domain in full, with the rest retrieved from reference TRBV19 and TRBJ2-5, is DGGITQSPKYLFRKEGQNVTLSCEQNLNHDAMYWYRQDPGQGLRLIYYSQIVNDFQKGDIAEGYSVSREKKESFPLTVTSAQKNPTAFYLCASSILAGGRETQYFGPGTRLLVL.

The rearrangement links TRBV5-1 to TRBJ2-1; D not resolved. Germline V lookup: CDR1 SGHRS, CDR2 YFSETQ. V lost 0 bases and J lost 3, with 10 bases in between. The CDR3 consists of 15 residues. CDR3 region: CASSLAGAYYNEQFF. For the CDR3, the DNA is TGCGCCAGCAGCTTGGCTGGAGCGTACTACAATGAGCAGTTCTTC.

The CDR3 DNA reads as TGTGCCAGTACCACCAGAGGGGCAAGCAACACTGAAGCTTTCTTT. Its translation: CASTTRGASNTEAFF. V and J are TRBV19 and TRBJ1-1; a weak D match, TRBD1 (5 bases). V was pared by 7 bases and J by 2 bases, with 17 bases between. Looked up from germline, CDR1 is LNHDA and CDR2 is SQIVND (reference sequence). The CDR3 has 15 residues.

In regard to this clone: This same CDR3 is encoded by further DNA sequences in the sample. The gene calls are TRBV5-1 and TRBJ2-7; TRBD2 matches at 7 bases. Losses at the gene ends were 0 bases for V and 1 base for J; bases not matched to a gene: 4. The length of the CDR3 is 15 residues. The germline CDR1 and CDR2 sequences are SGHRS and YFSETQ. CDR3: CASSLGLAESYEQYF. CDR3 coding DNA: TGCGCCAGCAGCTTGGGTCTAGCGGAATCCTACGAGCAGTACTTC. Filled out from reference TRBV5-1 and TRBJ2-7, the complete variable domain reads KAGVTQTPRYLIKTRGQQVTLSCSPISGHRSVSWYQQTPGQGLQFLFEYFSETQRNKGNFPGRFSGRQFSNSRSEMNVSTLELGDSALYLCASSLGLAESYEQYFGPGTRLTVT.

The chain is built from TRBV18 and TRBJ1-1, with 8 positions matching TRBD1. The CDR3 is 13 amino acids. The germline CDR1 and CDR2 sequences are KGHSH and LQKENI. V gave up 3 bases and J gave up 5 bases; unmatched junction bases: 2. CDR3 residues: CASSPYRGTEAFF. DNA of the CDR3: TGTGCCAGCTCACCTTACAGGGGGACTGAAGCTTTCTTT.

The chain links TRBV19 to TRBJ2-7, with no clear D. The CDR3 extends over 13 amino acids. Deletions cut 5 bases from V and 5 bases from J, with 13 bases between. CDR1 LNHDA and CDR2 SQIVND come from the germline V gene (reference sequence). CDR3 in amino acids: CASSVSRGDEQYF. The CDR3 DNA reads as TGTGCCAGTAGTGTCAGCCGTGGGGACGAGCAGTACTTC.

The chain recombines TRBV28 with TRBJ1-1, with D hard to call. V was pared by 5 bases and J by 1 base, with 14 bases between. Germline V lookup: CDR1 MDHEN, CDR2 SYDVKM. The length of the CDR3 is 15 residues. The CDR3 bases are TGTGCCAGCAGTGGGCCGTCGATCCGGAACACTGAAGCTTTCTTT. Residues: CASSGPSIRNTEAFF.

The V gene is TRBV29-1, the J gene TRBJ1-2, with D possibly TRBD1 on 6 matching bases. V lost 3 bases to trimming and J lost 6 bases, with 8 bases between them. The length of the CDR3 is 11 residues. Germline V gives CDR1 SQVTM, CDR2 ANQGSEA. The CDR3 coding sequence is TGCAGCGTTGAGGCAGGGGATGGCTACACCTTC. This sequence encodes CSVEAGDGYTF.

Details on this clone: Other DNA variants within this sample encode the same CDR3. V gene TRBV29-1 combines with J gene TRBJ2-3; D perhaps matches TRBD1 (6 bases). The CDR3 has 11 amino acids. V shed 7 bases and J shed 2 bases, with 7 bases lying between them. Germline values: CDR1 SQVTM, CDR2 ANQGSEA. The CDR3 loop reads CSGGHTDTQYF. The CDR3 DNA is TGCAGCGGGGGACACACAGATACGCAGTATTTT.

This clone was counted a few times. The V gene is TRBV6-1, the J gene TRBJ1-5; 8 nucleotides align to TRBD1. CDR1 and CDR2 from the germline V gene are MNHNS and SASEGT. V shed 10 bases, J shed 4 bases, and the junction held 3 bases outside the gene matches. This CDR3 has 12 amino acids. This chain's CDR3 is CATRDRNQPQHF. The CDR3 bases are TGTGCCACCCGGGACAGGAATCAGCCCCAGCATTTT.

In the case of this clone: The sample contains more than one DNA sequence encoding this CDR3. This chain joins TRBV30 and TRBJ2-3; D might be TRBD2 (6 bases). Trimming cost V 4 bases and J 1 base, with 6 bases left between them. This CDR3 contains 12 residues. In germline, CDR1 is GTSNPN, CDR2 SVGIG (reference sequence). The DNA for the CDR3 is TGTGCCTGGACGGGGGGCACAGATACGCAGTATTTT. Protein: CAWTGGTDTQYF.

The rearrangement links TRBV30 to TRBJ2-1, with 9 bases matching TRBD2. CDR3 size: 13 residues. Germline values: CDR1 GTSNPN, CDR2 SVGIG (reference sequence). The trim removed 0 bases at V and 9 bases at J, leaving 3 bases unmatched. CDR3: CAWSVGTSTEQFF. CDR3 nucleotide sequence: TGTGCCTGGAGTGTGGGGACTAGCACTGAGCAGTTCTTC.

Of note for this clone: The same CDR3 can be traced to other DNA sequences in this sample. This chain links TRBV15 with TRBJ2-1, with a possible D match to TRBD1 (5 bases). Germline values: CDR1 LNHNV, CDR2 YYDKDF (reference sequence). This CDR3 comprises 15 residues. Between the trimmed V and J ends, which lost 1 base and 0 bases, there was a span of 7 bases. In nucleotides, the CDR3 is TGTGCCACCAGCAGAGGGGGCTACTCCTACAATGAGCAGTTCTTC. This sequence encodes CATSRGGYSYNEQFF.

A remark on this clone: Other nucleotide sequences in the sample specify the same CDR3. The chain employs TRBV9 and TRBJ2-5; D remains unclear. From germline, CDR1 is SGDLS and CDR2 YYNGEE. The CDR3 length is 12 residues. Trimming removed 2 bases at V and 5 bases at J, with 7 bases between. The CDR3, as DNA: TGTGCCAGCAGCGTTGGTCAGGAGACCCAGTACTTC. It yields the protein CASSVGQETQYF. The variable domain in full, completed from reference TRBV9 and TRBJ2-5, reads DSGVTQTPKHLITATGQRVTLRCSPRSGDLSVYWYQQSLDQGLQFLIQYYNGEERAKGNILERFSAQQFPDLHSELNLSSLELGDSALYFCASSVGQETQYFGPGTRLLVL.

V usage is TRBV5-1 and J usage is TRBJ2-7, with TRBD2 identical over 12 bases. Per the germline V gene, CDR1 is SGHRS and CDR2 is YFSETQ. J was trimmed by 6 bases and V by 0 bases; bases with no gene match: 7. This CDR3 comprises 16 residues. The CDR3 sequence is CASSLGTSGTFGEQYF. CDR3 coding DNA: TGCGCCAGCAGCTTGGGGACTAGCGGGACTTTCGGCGAGCAGTACTTC.

This clone was found once. The J gene is TRBJ2-7, the V gene TRBV28, with no clear D. The CDR3 covers 11 residues. Trimming took off 6 bases at V and 6 bases at J, with 9 bases between the two ends. CDR1 MDHEN and CDR2 SYDVKM come from the germline V gene. This chain's CDR3 is CASSTLSEQYF. CDR3 DNA sequence: TGTGCCAGCAGCACCCTCTCCGAGCAGTACTTC.

A word on this clone: Other DNA sequences in this specimen translate into the identical CDR3. The chain links TRBV5-1 to TRBJ1-1; possibly TRBD1 for D (5 bases). Germline V gives CDR1 SGHRS, CDR2 YFSETQ. The CDR3 extends over 14 amino acids. With 0 bases removed from V and 1 base from J, the gap between germline ends came to 7 bases. CDR3 nucleotides: TGCGCCAGCAGCTTGGTTAGGGGGAACACTGAAGCTTTCTTT. Translation gives CASSLVRGNTEAFF.

The rearrangement joins TRBV7-9 to TRBJ2-7; possible D gene TRBD2, 6 bases. Germline V CDR1 and CDR2: SEHNR, FQNEAQ (reference sequence). This CDR3 is built from 14 residues. The V end lost 5 bases, the J end lost 4 bases, and 15 bases lay between the germline ends. In DNA form, the CDR3 reads TGTGCCAGCAGCCCCGGGACTTGGGCGTACGAGCAGTACTTC. Its translation: CASSPGTWAYEQYF.

The CDR3 here is CASSLSGTGELFF. The CDR3 DNA is TGCGCCAGCAGCCTGAGTGGAACCGGGGAGCTGTTTTTT. The chain links TRBV4-1 to TRBJ2-2; D is ambiguous. Per the germline V gene, CDR1 is MGHRA and CDR2 is YSYEKL. This CDR3 contains 13 residues. V was shortened by 4 bases and J by 5 bases, with 8 bases between the two germline ends.